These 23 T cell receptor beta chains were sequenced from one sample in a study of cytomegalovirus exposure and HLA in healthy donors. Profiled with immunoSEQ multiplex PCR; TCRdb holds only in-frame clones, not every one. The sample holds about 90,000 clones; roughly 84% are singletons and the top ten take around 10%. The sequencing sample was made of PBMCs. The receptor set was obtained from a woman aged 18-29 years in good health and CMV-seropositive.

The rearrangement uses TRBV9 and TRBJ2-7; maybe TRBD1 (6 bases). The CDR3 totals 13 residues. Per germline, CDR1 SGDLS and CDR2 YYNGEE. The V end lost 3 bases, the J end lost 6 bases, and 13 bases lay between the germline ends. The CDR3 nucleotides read TGTGCCAGCAGCGCCTCAGGGGTAGGCGAGCAGTACTTC. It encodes CASSASGVGEQYF.

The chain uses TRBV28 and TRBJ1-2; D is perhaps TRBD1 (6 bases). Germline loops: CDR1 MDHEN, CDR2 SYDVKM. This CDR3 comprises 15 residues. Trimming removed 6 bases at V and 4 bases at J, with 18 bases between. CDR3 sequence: CASRIRGTGSYGYTF. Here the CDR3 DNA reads TGTGCCAGCAGAATCCGGGGCACAGGGAGCTATGGCTACACCTTC.

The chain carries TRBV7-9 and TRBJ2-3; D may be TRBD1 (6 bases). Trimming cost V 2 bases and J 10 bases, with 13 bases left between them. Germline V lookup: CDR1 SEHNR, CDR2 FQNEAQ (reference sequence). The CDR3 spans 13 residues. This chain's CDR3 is CASSLSTGKPQYF. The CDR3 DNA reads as TGTGCCAGCAGCTTATCAACAGGGAAACCGCAGTATTTT.

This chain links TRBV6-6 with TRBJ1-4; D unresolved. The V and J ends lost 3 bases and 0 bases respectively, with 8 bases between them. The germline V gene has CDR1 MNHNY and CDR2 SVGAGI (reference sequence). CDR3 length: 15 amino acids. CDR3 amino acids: CASSYHSATNEKLFF. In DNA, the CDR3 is TGTGCCAGCAGTTATCACAGTGCAACTAATGAAAAACTGTTTTTT.

The CDR3 loop is CASSLKGGESSYNEQFF. DNA for the CDR3: TGCGCCAGCAGCCTCAAAGGGGGAGAGAGCTCCTACAATGAGCAGTTCTTC. The genes are TRBV4-1 and TRBJ2-1; D might be TRBD1 (6 bases). Trimming cost V 4 bases and J 0 bases, with 16 bases left between them. In germline, CDR1 is MGHRA, CDR2 YSYEKL. This CDR3 has 17 amino acids.

Here the CDR3 DNA reads TGTGCCAGCAGCGTTAGTTATGAGCAGTTCTTC. It yields the protein CASSVSYEQFF. The V call is TRBV9, the J call TRBJ2-1; D remains unclear. The CDR3 runs 11 residues. CDR1 and CDR2 (germline): SGDLS, YYNGEE. The V end was cut by 2 bases, the J end by 8 bases, with 5 bases between. Based on the CDR3 plus reference TRBV9 and TRBJ2-1, the full variable domain is DSGVTQTPKHLITATGQRVTLRCSPRSGDLSVYWYQQSLDQGLQFLIQYYNGEERAKGNILERFSAQQFPDLHSELNLSSLELGDSALYFCASSVSYEQFFGPGTRLTVL.

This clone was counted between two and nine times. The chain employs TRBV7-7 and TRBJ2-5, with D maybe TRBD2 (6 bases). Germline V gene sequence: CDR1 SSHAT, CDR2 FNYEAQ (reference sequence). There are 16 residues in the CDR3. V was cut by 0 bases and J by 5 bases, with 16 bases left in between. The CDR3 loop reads CASSLAGRGESETQYF. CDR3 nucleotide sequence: TGTGCCAGCAGCTTAGCAGGGCGGGGAGAGTCGGAGACCCAGTACTTC.

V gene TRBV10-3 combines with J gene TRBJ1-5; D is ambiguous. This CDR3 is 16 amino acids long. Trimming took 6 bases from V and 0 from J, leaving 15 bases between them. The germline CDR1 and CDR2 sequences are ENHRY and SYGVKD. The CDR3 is CAISAGSTYSNQPQHF. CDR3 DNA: TGTGCCATCAGCGCCGGGTCGACCTATAGCAATCAGCCCCAGCATTTT.

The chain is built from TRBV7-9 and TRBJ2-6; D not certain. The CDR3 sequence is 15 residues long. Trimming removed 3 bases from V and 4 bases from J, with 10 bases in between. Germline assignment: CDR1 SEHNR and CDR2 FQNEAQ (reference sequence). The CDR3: CASSLTARGANVLTF. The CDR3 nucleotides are TGTGCCAGCAGCTTGACGGCGCGGGGGGCCAACGTCCTGACTTTC.

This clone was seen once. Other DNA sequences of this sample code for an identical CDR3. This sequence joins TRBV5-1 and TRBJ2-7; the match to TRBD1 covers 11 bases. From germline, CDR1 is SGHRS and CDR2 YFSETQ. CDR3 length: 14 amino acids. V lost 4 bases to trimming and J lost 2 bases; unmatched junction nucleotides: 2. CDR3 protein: CASSLGQGAYEQYF. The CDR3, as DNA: TGCGCCAGCAGCCTGGGACAGGGGGCCTACGAGCAGTACTTC.

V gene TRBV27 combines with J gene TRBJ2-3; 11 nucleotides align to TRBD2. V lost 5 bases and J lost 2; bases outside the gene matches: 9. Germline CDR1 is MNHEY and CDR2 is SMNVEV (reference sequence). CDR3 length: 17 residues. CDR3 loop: CASSPLTSGALTDTQYF. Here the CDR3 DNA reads TGTGCCAGCAGTCCGCTGACTAGCGGGGCCCTCACAGATACGCAGTATTTT.

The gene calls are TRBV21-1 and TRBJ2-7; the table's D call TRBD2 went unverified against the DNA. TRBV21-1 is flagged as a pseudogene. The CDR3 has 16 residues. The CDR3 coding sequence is TGTGCCAGCAGCACCCCAACTAGCGGGGACTACTACGAGCAGTACTTC. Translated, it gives CASSTPTSGDYYEQYF.

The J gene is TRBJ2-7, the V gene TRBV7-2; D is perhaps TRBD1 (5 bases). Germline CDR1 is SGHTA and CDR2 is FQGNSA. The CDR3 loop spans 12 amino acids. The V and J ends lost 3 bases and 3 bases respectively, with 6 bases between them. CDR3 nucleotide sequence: TGTGCCAGCAGCTTCGACAGCTACGAGCAGTACTTC. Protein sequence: CASSFDSYEQYF.

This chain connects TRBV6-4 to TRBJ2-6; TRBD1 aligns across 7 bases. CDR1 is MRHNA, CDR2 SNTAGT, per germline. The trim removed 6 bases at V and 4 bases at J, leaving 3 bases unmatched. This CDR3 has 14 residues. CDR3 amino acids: CASRQGVGANVLTF. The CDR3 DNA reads TGTGCCAGCAGGCAGGGGGTGGGGGCCAACGTCCTGACTTTC.

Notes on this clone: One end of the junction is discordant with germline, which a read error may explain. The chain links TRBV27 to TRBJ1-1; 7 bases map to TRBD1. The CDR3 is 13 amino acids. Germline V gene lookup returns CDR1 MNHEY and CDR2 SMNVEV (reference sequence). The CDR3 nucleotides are TGTGCCAGCAGTTCGGACAGGAACGCTGAAGCTTTCTTT. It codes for CASSSDRNAEAFF.

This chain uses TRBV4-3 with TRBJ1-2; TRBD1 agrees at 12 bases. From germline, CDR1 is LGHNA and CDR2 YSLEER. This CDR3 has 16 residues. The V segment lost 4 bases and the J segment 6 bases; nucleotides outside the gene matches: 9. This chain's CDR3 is CASSRQPGQGADGYTF. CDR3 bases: TGCGCCAGCAGCCGCCAACCGGGACAGGGGGCCGATGGCTACACCTTC.

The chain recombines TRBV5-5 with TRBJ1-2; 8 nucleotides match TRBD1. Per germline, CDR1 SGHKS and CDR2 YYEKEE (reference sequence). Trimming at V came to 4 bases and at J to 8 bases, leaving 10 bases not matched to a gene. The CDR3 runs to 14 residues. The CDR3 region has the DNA TGTGCCAGCAGCAGTGGGACAGGAGGCCTAGGCTACACCTTC. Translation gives CASSSGTGGLGYTF.

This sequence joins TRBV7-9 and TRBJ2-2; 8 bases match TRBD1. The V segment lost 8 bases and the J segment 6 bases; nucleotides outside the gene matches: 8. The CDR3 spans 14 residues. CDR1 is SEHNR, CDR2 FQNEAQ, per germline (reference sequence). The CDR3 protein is CASGVTGGSGELFF. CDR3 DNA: TGTGCCAGCGGCGTAACAGGGGGATCCGGGGAGCTGTTTTTT.

The CDR3 sequence: CASSIYPSGRYNEQFF. In nucleotides, the CDR3 is TGTGCCAGCAGTATCTACCCTAGCGGGAGATACAATGAGCAGTTCTTC. The gene calls are TRBV28 and TRBJ2-1, with 10 bases that match TRBD2. Losses at the gene ends were 5 bases for V and 4 bases for J; bases not matched to a gene: 8. The length of the CDR3 is 16 residues. Germline V gene data show CDR1 as MDHEN and CDR2 as SYDVKM.

The CDR3 sequence is CASGQGARNEKLFF. Written as DNA, the CDR3 is TGTGCCAGCGGACAGGGGGCACGTAATGAAAAACTGTTTTTT. V usage is TRBV27 and J usage is TRBJ1-4; 11 bases match TRBD1. CDR1 and CDR2 (germline): MNHEY, SMNVEV (reference sequence). The junction had 3 bases not matched to a gene; V was cut back by 8 bases and J by 4 bases. This CDR3 contains 14 residues.

The DNA for the CDR3 is TGTGCCAGCAGCGATAGGACTGTTTCCTACAATGAGCAGTTCTTC. Protein product: CASSDRTVSYNEQFF. The chain carries TRBV7-8 and TRBJ2-1; TRBD2 is a possible D gene (5 bases). V lost 5 bases and J 1 base, leaving 12 bases between the germline ends. Germline CDR1 and CDR2: SGHVS and FQNEAQ. This CDR3 is 15 amino acids long.

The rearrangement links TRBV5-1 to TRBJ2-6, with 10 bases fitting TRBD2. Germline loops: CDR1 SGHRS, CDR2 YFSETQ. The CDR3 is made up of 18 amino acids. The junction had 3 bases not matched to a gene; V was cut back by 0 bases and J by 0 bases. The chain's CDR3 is CASSLGAGGLSGANVLTF. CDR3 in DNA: TGCGCCAGCAGCTTGGGAGCGGGGGGGCTCTCTGGGGCCAACGTCCTGACTTTC.

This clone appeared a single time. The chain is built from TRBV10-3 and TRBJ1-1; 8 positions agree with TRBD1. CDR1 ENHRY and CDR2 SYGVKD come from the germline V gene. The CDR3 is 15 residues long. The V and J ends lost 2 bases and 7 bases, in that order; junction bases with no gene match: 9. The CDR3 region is CAISEGQGAVGEAFF. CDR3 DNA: TGTGCCATCAGTGAGGGGCAGGGGGCAGTAGGTGAAGCTTTCTTT.